This T cell receptor beta chain is from a study of cytomegalovirus exposure and HLA in healthy donors. The CDR3 length is 16 residues. With 4 bases removed from V and 0 bases from J, the gap between germline ends came to 12 bases. Germline V gives CDR1 MGHRA, CDR2 YSYEKL. PCR involved 60 Vbeta and 13 Jbeta primers. Profiling relied on immunoSEQ multiplex PCR, and the TCRdb table lists in-frame clones only, not all of them. In the table there are about 190,000 clones, just under 75% of which are singletons. The V gene is TRBV4-1, the J gene TRBJ1-4; the D gene is possibly TRBD1 (5 bases). Sequencing input: PBMCs. The TCR was taken from a woman in her twenties or thirties in good health and CMV-seropositive. The CDR3 sequence: CASSRRDEATNEKLFF. The CDR3 nucleotides read TGCGCCAGCAGCCGGAGGGACGAAGCAACTAATGAAAAACTGTTTTTT.